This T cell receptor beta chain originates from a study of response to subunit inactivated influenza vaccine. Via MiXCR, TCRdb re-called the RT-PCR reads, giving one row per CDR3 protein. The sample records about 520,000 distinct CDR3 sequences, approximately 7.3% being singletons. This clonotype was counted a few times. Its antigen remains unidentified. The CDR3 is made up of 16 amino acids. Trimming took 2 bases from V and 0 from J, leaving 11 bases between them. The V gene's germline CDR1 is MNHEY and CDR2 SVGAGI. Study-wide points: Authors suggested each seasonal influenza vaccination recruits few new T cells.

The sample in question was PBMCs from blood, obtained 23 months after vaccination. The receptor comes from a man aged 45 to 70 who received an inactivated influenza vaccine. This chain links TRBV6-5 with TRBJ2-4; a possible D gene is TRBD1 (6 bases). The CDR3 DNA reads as TGTGCCAGCAGTTACCACAGGGAGCTAGCCAAAAACATTCAGTACTTC. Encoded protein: CASSYHRELAKNIQYF.